Following are 18 T cell receptor beta chains from one sample sequenced in a study of cytomegalovirus exposure and HLA in healthy donors. The PCR used 60 Vbeta and 13 Jbeta primers. Profiled with immunoSEQ multiplex PCR; TCRdb holds only in-frame clones, not every one. The data hold 100,000 to 150,000 clones, with roughly 79% observed a single time. Sequencing input: PBMCs. These receptors were collected from a woman between 50 and 59 years old in good health and CMV-seronegative.

The rearrangement uses TRBV9 and TRBJ1-1; 9 bases align to TRBD1. Germline V gives CDR1 SGDLS, CDR2 YYNGEE. The CDR3 is 14 amino acids. The ends lost 5 bases at V and 7 bases at J; junction bases unmatched: 9. This CDR3 reads CASSGGQGNSEAFF. The CDR3 DNA is TGTGCCAGCAGTGGGGGACAGGGCAATAGTGAAGCTTTCTTT.

The chain has TRBV6-5 and TRBJ1-1; 7 positions agree with TRBD1. V was pared by 8 bases and J by 1 base, with 10 bases of the junction left unmatched. Germline V gene lookup returns CDR1 MNHEY and CDR2 SVGAGI. The CDR3 sequence is 15 residues long. CDR3 in amino acids: CASRGQENWNTEAFF. The DNA for the CDR3 is TGTGCCAGCCGTGGACAGGAAAATTGGAACACTGAAGCTTTCTTT.

This chain uses TRBV18 with TRBJ1-5; D unclear. Germline V CDR1 and CDR2: KGHSH, LQKENI. This CDR3 region has 14 residues. V lost 5 bases and J 3 bases, leaving 11 bases between the germline ends. CDR3 region: CASSTSGTNQPQHF. The DNA for the CDR3 is TGTGCCAGCTCAACTTCAGGAACCAATCAGCCCCAGCATTTT.

The chain joins TRBV6-5 to TRBJ1-1; 9 nucleotides align to TRBD1. The CDR3 covers 13 residues. The V gene's germline CDR1 is MNHEY and CDR2 SVGAGI. Trimming took 5 bases from V and 5 from J; bases not matched to a gene: 3. CDR3: CASSPDRGTEAFF. CDR3 sequence (DNA): TGTGCCAGCAGTCCCGACAGGGGGACTGAAGCTTTCTTT.

V gene TRBV18 combines with J gene TRBJ2-7; 7 bases are a match to TRBD1. The CDR3 spans 14 residues. J lost 2 bases, V lost 2 bases, and 3 bases had no gene match. CDR1 is KGHSH, CDR2 LQKENI, per germline. The CDR3 is CASSPEGGPYEQYV. Here the CDR3 DNA reads TGTGCCAGCTCACCAGAAGGGGGCCCCTACGAGCAGTACGTC.

This rearrangement joins TRBV4-1 to TRBJ2-3, with 10 positions matching TRBD1. The CDR3 has 14 amino acids. V dropped 4 bases and J dropped 9; count of bases not matched to a gene: 7. Germline assignment: CDR1 MGHRA and CDR2 YSYEKL. CDR3 nucleotides: TGCGCCAGCAGCCTAAGACGGGACAGGGGAACGCAGTATTTT. Its translation is CASSLRRDRGTQYF.

V gene TRBV7-8 combines with J gene TRBJ1-5; 10 bases match TRBD1. Per the germline V gene, CDR1 is SGHVS and CDR2 is FQNEAQ. This CDR3 is 17 amino acids long. Germline trimming cut 5 bases from V and 3 bases from J; bases unmatched to any gene: 10. As DNA, the CDR3 is TGTGCCAGCAGCAAAGGGGGGACAGGGGCGATCAATCAGCCCCAGCATTTT. Residues: CASSKGGTGAINQPQHF.

This clone showed up just a few times. V gene TRBV16 combines with J gene TRBJ1-5; D is unclear. Germline assignment: CDR1 KGHSY and CDR2 FQNENV. The CDR3 totals 15 residues. The V and J ends lost 4 bases and 2 bases respectively, with 12 bases between them. CDR3 in amino acids: CASSPDGVGNQPQHF. The DNA of the CDR3 is TGTGCCAGCAGCCCTGACGGGGTGGGCAATCAGCCCCAGCATTTT.

V gene TRBV9 combines with J gene TRBJ2-5; 7 bases map to TRBD1. Germline CDR1 SGDLS, CDR2 YYNGEE. The CDR3 contains 13 residues. The trim removed 7 bases at V and 2 bases at J, leaving 5 bases unmatched. The CDR3 sequence is CASSATGQETQYF. The CDR3 region has the DNA TGTGCCAGCTCCGCGACAGGGCAAGAGACCCAGTACTTC. Based on the CDR3 plus reference TRBV9 and TRBJ2-5, the full variable domain is DSGVTQTPKHLITATGQRVTLRCSPRSGDLSVYWYQQSLDQGLQFLIQYYNGEERAKGNILERFSAQQFPDLHSELNLSSLELGDSALYFCASSATGQETQYFGPGTRLLVL.

The CDR3: CASSQTVSGQGTYGYTF. CDR3 coding DNA: TGCGCCAGCAGCCAAACGGTCTCCGGCCAGGGAACATATGGCTACACCTTC. The J gene is TRBJ1-2, the V gene TRBV4-3, with D perhaps matching TRBD1 (5 bases). The CDR3 sequence is 17 residues long. V dropped 2 bases and J dropped 5 bases, with 21 bases sitting between them. CDR1 and CDR2 from the germline V gene are LGHNA and YSLEER.

This chain's CDR3 is CSVEPLGAGGNYNEQFF. DNA for the CDR3: TGCAGCGTTGAACCCCTAGGGGCAGGGGGCAACTACAATGAGCAGTTCTTC. The chain has TRBV29-1 and TRBJ2-1, with TRBD1 matching 8 bases. The CDR3 contains 17 residues. V lost 2 bases to trimming and J lost 3 bases; unmatched junction nucleotides: 12. Germline V CDR1 and CDR2: SQVTM, ANQGSEA.

The chain joins TRBV19 to TRBJ2-5, with D possibly TRBD2 on 6 matching bases. The CDR3 extends over 15 amino acids. The germline gives CDR1 LNHDA, CDR2 SQIVND (reference sequence). Between the trimmed V and J ends, which lost 6 bases and 5 bases, there was a span of 19 bases. The CDR3 sequence is CASSASWGREETQYF. The CDR3 region has the DNA TGTGCCAGTAGCGCTTCATGGGGTCGGGAGGAGACCCAGTACTTC.

The rearrangement uses TRBV5-1 and TRBJ1-2; D is unresolved. V was trimmed by 2 bases and J by 8 bases, leaving 19 bases between them. Germline CDR1 SGHRS, CDR2 YFSETQ. The CDR3 has 15 residues. CDR3 DNA sequence: TGCGCCAGCAGCTTTCAGTTGGTCGGCGGGGAGGGCTACACCTTC. As protein: CASSFQLVGGEGYTF.

CDR3 residues: CASTGQPNEKLFF. The CDR3 nucleotides read TGTGCCTCCACGGGACAGCCTAATGAAAAACTGTTTTTT. This chain links TRBV6-1 with TRBJ1-4; 7 bases agree with TRBD1. Germline V lookup: CDR1 MNHNS, CDR2 SASEGT. The J segment lost 3 bases and the V segment lost 11 bases, leaving 6 bases of the junction unmatched. CDR3 length equals 13 residues.

The chain joins TRBV27 to TRBJ2-2, with TRBD1 identical over 7 bases. V gave up 5 bases and J gave up 6 bases; unmatched junction bases: 12. CDR3 size: 16 residues. CDR1 is MNHEY and CDR2 is SMNVEV in the germline V gene (reference sequence). CDR3 nucleotide sequence: TGTGCCAGCAGTGCCCTGACAGGGTATTTACCCGGGGAGCTGTTTTTT. It is translated as CASSALTGYLPGELFF.

This clone was seen a few times. The rearrangement joins TRBV6-1 to TRBJ1-4; no reliable D call. V gave up 4 bases and J gave up 3 bases, with 12 bases separating them. Germline CDR1 MNHNS, CDR2 SASEGT. CDR3 length equals 15 residues. The CDR3 sequence: CASSGQRLPNEKLFF. In nucleotides, the CDR3 is TGTGCCAGCAGTGGTCAGAGGCTTCCTAATGAAAAACTGTTTTTT.

This chain uses TRBV19 with TRBJ1-5; the D is unclear. V lost 4 bases and J 0 bases, leaving 13 bases between the germline ends. The CDR3 has 16 amino acids. In germline, CDR1 is LNHDA, CDR2 SQIVND (reference sequence). The CDR3: CASSTIRISSNQPQHF. DNA of the CDR3: TGTGCCAGTAGTACAATCAGGATAAGTAGCAATCAGCCCCAGCATTTT.

This clone was seen a single time. V and J are TRBV7-9 and TRBJ2-3; 8 positions match TRBD2. V trimming: 4 bases; J trimming: 4 bases; junction bases outside the gene matches: 13. Germline V gives CDR1 SEHNR, CDR2 FQNEAQ (reference sequence). CDR3 length equals 17 residues. The CDR3 region is CASSSSSGRRGADTQYF. The CDR3 DNA follows: TGTGCCAGCAGCTCCTCAAGCGGGAGAAGGGGCGCAGATACGCAGTATTTT.